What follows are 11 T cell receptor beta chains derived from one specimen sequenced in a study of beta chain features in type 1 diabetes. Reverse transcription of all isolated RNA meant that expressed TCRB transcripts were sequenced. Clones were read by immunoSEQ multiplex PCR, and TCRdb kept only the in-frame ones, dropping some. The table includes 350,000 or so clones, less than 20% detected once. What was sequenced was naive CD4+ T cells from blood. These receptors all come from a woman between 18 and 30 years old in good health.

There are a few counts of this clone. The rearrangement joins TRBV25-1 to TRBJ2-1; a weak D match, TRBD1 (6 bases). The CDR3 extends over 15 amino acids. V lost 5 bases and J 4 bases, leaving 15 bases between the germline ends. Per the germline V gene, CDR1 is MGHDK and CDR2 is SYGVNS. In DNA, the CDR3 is TGTGCCAGCAGTTCGACAGGCCCGTCTTACAATGAGCAGTTCTTC. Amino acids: CASSSTGPSYNEQFF.

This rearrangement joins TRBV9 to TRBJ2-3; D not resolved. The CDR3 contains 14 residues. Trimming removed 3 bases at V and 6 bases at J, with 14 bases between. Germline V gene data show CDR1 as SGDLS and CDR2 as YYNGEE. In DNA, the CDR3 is TGTGCCAGCAGCGGCCTGGATTCGCGGGATACGCAGTATTTT. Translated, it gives CASSGLDSRDTQYF.

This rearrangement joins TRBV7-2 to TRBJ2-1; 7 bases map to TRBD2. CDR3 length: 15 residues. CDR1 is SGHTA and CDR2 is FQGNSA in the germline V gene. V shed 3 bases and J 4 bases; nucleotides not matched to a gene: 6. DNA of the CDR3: TGTGCCAGCAGCTTCTCAAGCGGGGTGTACAATGAGCAGTTCTTC. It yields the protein CASSFSSGVYNEQFF.

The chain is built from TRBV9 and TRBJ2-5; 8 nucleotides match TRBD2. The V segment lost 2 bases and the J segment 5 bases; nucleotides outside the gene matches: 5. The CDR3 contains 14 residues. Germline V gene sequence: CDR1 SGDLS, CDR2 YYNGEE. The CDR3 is CASSVTSVGETQYF. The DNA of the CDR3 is TGTGCCAGCAGCGTGACTAGCGTCGGGGAGACCCAGTACTTC.

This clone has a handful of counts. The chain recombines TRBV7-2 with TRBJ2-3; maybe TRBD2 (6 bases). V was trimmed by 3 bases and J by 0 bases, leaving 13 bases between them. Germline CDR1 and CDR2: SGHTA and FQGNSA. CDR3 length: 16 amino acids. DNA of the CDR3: TGTGCCAGCAGCTTGAACGGGGACTCTAGCACAGATACGCAGTATTTT. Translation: CASSLNGDSSTDTQYF.

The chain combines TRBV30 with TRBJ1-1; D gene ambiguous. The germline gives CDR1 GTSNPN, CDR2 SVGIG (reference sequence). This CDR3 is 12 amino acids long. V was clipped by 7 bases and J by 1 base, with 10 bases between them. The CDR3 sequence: CASGEANTEAFF. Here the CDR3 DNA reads TGTGCCTCCGGGGAGGCGAACACTGAAGCTTTCTTT.

The CDR3 DNA follows: TGCAGCGTTGGACAGATTATGAACACTGAAGCTTTCTTT. This encodes CSVGQIMNTEAFF. The chain joins TRBV29-1 to TRBJ1-1, with a tentative D call TRBD1 (5 bases). The CDR3 runs 13 residues. Looked up from germline, CDR1 is SQVTM and CDR2 is ANQGSEA. With 4 bases removed from V and 0 bases from J, the gap between germline ends came to 9 bases.

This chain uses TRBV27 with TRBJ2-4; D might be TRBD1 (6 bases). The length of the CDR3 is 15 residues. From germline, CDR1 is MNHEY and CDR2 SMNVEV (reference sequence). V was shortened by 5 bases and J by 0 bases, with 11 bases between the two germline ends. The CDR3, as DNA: TGTGCCAGCAGTCCACAGGGTTTAGCCAAAAACATTCAGTACTTC. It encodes CASSPQGLAKNIQYF.

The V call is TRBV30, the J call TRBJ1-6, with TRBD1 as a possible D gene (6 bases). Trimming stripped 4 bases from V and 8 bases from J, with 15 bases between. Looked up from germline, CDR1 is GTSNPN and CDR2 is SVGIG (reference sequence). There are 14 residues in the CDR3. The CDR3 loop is CAWNADRLHSPLHF. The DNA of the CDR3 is TGTGCCTGGAACGCGGACAGACTACATTCACCCCTCCACTTT.

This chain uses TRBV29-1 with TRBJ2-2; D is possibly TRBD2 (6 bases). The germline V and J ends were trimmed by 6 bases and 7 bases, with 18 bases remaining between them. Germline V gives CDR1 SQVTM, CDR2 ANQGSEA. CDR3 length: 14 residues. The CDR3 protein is CSVIASGVGGELFF. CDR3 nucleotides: TGCAGCGTGATAGCGTCGGGAGTGGGCGGGGAGCTGTTTTTT.

The CDR3 nucleotides are TGTGCCAGCGGTGGTATTACTGGAAACACCATATATTTT. Translated: CASGGITGNTIYF. The J gene is TRBJ1-3, the V gene TRBV2; D call uncertain. This CDR3 spans 13 amino acids. From germline, CDR1 is SNHLY and CDR2 FYNNEI. With 8 bases removed from V and 2 bases from J, the gap between germline ends came to 10 bases.